This paragraph covers one T cell receptor beta chain sequence. Per the authors' pipeline: Nucleated cell counts were estimated from reference gene primer amplification. Assay: immunoSEQ multiplex PCR; the TCRdb copy retains only in-frame clones and omits some. The V and J calls and clone size were taken over from that table, and D and trimming were inferred from the DNA. The data show about 170,000 clones, with roughly 78% seen just once and roughly 19% held by the top ten. These data belong to a study of blood T cell repertoires in COVID-19. Whole-study context: Recovery meant two consecutive negative NP/OP PCR tests, professional clearance, or resolved symptoms. Researchers got acute and convalescent COVID-19 samples from the United States, Italy and Spain.

Membership in each cohort depended on participant-reported clinical history. From germline, CDR1 is SGDLS and CDR2 YYNGEE. Unmatched junction bases numbered 7, after V lost 0 bases and J lost 4 bases. The CDR3 covers 16 residues. This TCR was sampled from a woman aged 70 to 79 in a cohort exposed to, infected with or recovered from COVID-19 (not recorded which). This chain links TRBV9 with TRBJ2-1; TRBD1 matches at 7 bases. Material: PBMCs or T cells enriched from blood (not recorded which). The CDR3 DNA reads TGTGCCAGCAGCGTAGAATCGGGACAGACTTACAATGAGCAGTTCTTC. Protein product: CASSVESGQTYNEQFF.